The 6 T cell receptor beta chains in this list originate from one sample, sequenced in a study of T cell repertoires in cytomegalovirus infection. Each CDR3 protein gets one entry after TCRdb re-called the reads with MiXCR. This sample yields around 290,000 distinct CDR3 sequences, of which 20% to 30% are seen a single time; about 15% belongs to the top ten. The sample consisted of PBMCs. The receptors here all came from a human donor in good health (CMV status not recorded). Some clones in this sample may be carry-over from other donors' samples.

This clonotype came up many times. The V call is TRBV12-3 or TRBV12-4, the J call TRBJ2-3; TRBD2 matches 10 bases. The CDR3 sequence is 18 residues long. V lost 6 bases to trimming and J lost 6 bases; unmatched junction nucleotides: 18. CDR3: CASSRSMSGGAILDTQYF. The CDR3, as DNA: TGTGCCAGCAGCCGAAGCATGAGCGGGGGGGCTATTCTGGATACGCAGTATTTT.

V gene TRBV5-1 combines with J gene TRBJ2-3; TRBD2 might be the D (6 bases). This CDR3 is 14 amino acids long. V was shortened by 0 bases and J by 4 bases, with 9 bases between the two germline ends. The germline gives CDR1 SGHRS, CDR2 YFSETQ. CDR3 in amino acids: CASSLGREADTQYF. CDR3 nucleotide sequence: TGCGCCAGCAGCTTGGGCAGGGAGGCAGATACGCAGTATTTT.

This chain joins TRBV7-2 and TRBJ2-7; a possible D gene is TRBD2 (6 bases). This CDR3 comprises 14 residues. Germline V CDR1 and CDR2: SGHTA, FQGNSA. The ends were cut back, 3 bases at V and 2 bases at J, with 11 bases in the middle. Here the CDR3 reads CASSFGLIPYEQYF. In DNA form, the CDR3 reads TGTGCCAGCAGCTTTGGACTAATACCCTACGAGCAGTACTTC.

This clonotype appeared a few times. The chain employs TRBV6-2 or TRBV6-3 and TRBJ2-5; 9 bases match TRBD2. J gave up 1 base and V 0 bases, and 3 bases lay outside the gene matches. Germline CDR1 MNHEY, CDR2 SVGEGT. The CDR3 runs to 16 residues. DNA for the CDR3: TGTGCCAGCAGTTACTCTGCTAGCGGGGTCCAAGAGACCCAGTACTTC. It is translated as CASSYSASGVQETQYF.

The chain joins TRBV28 to TRBJ2-1, with 10 nucleotides matching TRBD2. This CDR3 contains 12 residues. Germline CDR1 MDHEN, CDR2 SYDVKM. Trimming cost V 7 bases and J 8 bases; bases outside gene matches: 2. The CDR3 protein is CASTAGGHEQFF. The CDR3 DNA is TGTGCCAGCACAGCGGGGGGGCATGAGCAGTTCTTC.

The rearrangement links TRBV7-8 to TRBJ2-1, with 7 bases fitting TRBD2. The CDR3 consists of 16 residues. Germline V gene sequence: CDR1 SGHVS, CDR2 FQNEAQ. V shed 5 bases, J shed 7 bases, and the junction held 14 bases outside the gene matches. As DNA, the CDR3 is TGTGCCAGCAGCCCCCCGGGCGCGGGAGAGGGTAATGAGCAGTTCTTC. It specifies CASSPPGAGEGNEQFF.